The subject of this entry is one T cell receptor beta chain. The antigen is unknown. Clones were sequenced by immunoSEQ multiplex PCR, and TCRdb holds only the in-frame ones, with some missing. Among around 270,000 clones listed, about 94% were seen once. The sample belongs to a study of T cell responses to AZD1222 COVID-19 vaccine. The germline V gene has CDR1 MGHRA and CDR2 YSYEKL. Trimming took 4 bases from V and 6 from J, leaving 18 bases between them. The CDR3 runs to 15 residues. Study-wide results and caveats: AZD1222 recipients seropositive at baseline numbered only 6 or 7. Repertoire sampling occurred only after the peak T cell response.

The sample here was peripheral blood, taken 28 days after the second AZD1222 dose. The chain combines TRBV4-1 with TRBJ1-2; possible D gene TRBD1, 5 bases. This receptor was identified in an adult who received the AZD1222 COVID-19 vaccine. For the CDR3, the DNA is TGCGCCAGCAGCCCAAGCCAGGGCAGCATGAATGGCTACACCTTC. Translating it yields CASSPSQGSMNGYTF.